One and the same sample provided the 32 T cell receptor beta chains below, sequenced in a study of blood T cell repertoires in COVID-19. Some clones are missing from TCRdb's copy, which holds only in-frame ones; the method was immunoSEQ multiplex PCR. The data show under 350,000 clones, 70% to 90% seen once. Source material: peripheral blood. The receptors come from a woman in her seventies with acute or convalescent COVID-19.

The gene calls are TRBV27 and TRBJ1-2, with 8 nucleotides matching TRBD1. From germline, CDR1 is MNHEY and CDR2 SMNVEV (reference sequence). V shed 5 bases and J 13 bases; nucleotides not matched to a gene: 9. The CDR3 extends over 12 amino acids. The CDR3: CASSPPRGRRTF. Here the CDR3 DNA reads TGTGCCAGCAGTCCCCCCAGGGGGCGACGCACCTTC.

V and J are TRBV12-3 or TRBV12-4 and TRBJ1-1; D may be TRBD1 (6 bases). Deletions cut 8 bases from V and 4 bases from J, with 8 bases between. CDR3 length equals 11 residues. The CDR3 DNA follows: TGTGCCAGCCACAGGGTCACTGAAGCTTTCTTT. Encoded protein: CASHRVTEAFF.

The CDR3 loop reads CASSLVRGERDEQFF. The DNA of the CDR3 is TGTGCCAGCAGTCTCGTGCGGGGGGAACGAGATGAGCAGTTCTTC. This chain connects TRBV6-5 to TRBJ2-1; 8 positions agree with TRBD2. Losses at the gene ends were 5 bases for V and 8 bases for J; bases not matched to a gene: 11. CDR3 length: 15 residues. Germline V gene lookup returns CDR1 MNHEY and CDR2 SVGAGI.

The chain is built from TRBV15 and TRBJ2-7; 8 bases fit TRBD1. CDR1 and CDR2 from the germline V gene are LNHNV and YYDKDF (reference sequence). The CDR3 loop spans 15 amino acids. V trimming: 8 bases; J trimming: 4 bases; junction bases outside the gene matches: 13. CDR3: CATGHPGGAVYEQYF. In DNA form, the CDR3 reads TGTGCCACCGGGCATCCAGGGGGCGCAGTATACGAGCAGTACTTC. The full variable domain, rest sourced from reference TRBV15 and TRBJ2-7, is DAMVIQNPRYQVTQFGKPVTLSCSQTLNHNVMYWYQQKSSQAPKLLFHYYDKDFNNEADTPDNFQSRRPNTSFCFLDIRSPGLGDTAMYLCATGHPGGAVYEQYFGPGTRLTVT.

The chain is built from TRBV11-2 and TRBJ2-1; the D gene is possibly TRBD2 (5 bases). CDR3 length: 12 amino acids. V was clipped by 0 bases and J by 10 bases, with 7 bases between them. Germline V gives CDR1 SGHAT, CDR2 FQNNGV. This CDR3 is CASSLEEAEQFF. The CDR3 coding sequence is TGTGCCAGCAGCTTAGAGGAGGCGGAGCAGTTCTTC.

The V gene is TRBV27, the J gene TRBJ1-2; no firm D call. V gave up 3 bases and J gave up 6 bases, with 11 bases separating them. The germline V gene encodes CDR1 MNHEY and CDR2 SMNVEV (reference sequence). The CDR3 has 13 residues. The CDR3 coding sequence is TGTGCCAGCAGTTTTACGTCGAGGAATGGCTACACCTTC. It yields the protein CASSFTSRNGYTF.

This chain uses TRBV7-9 with TRBJ1-2; D not resolved. The CDR3 totals 14 residues. Trimming took 3 bases from V and 0 from J, leaving 8 bases between them. CDR1 and CDR2 (germline): SEHNR, FQNEAQ (reference sequence). This CDR3 reads CASSFAETNYGYTF. The CDR3 DNA reads as TGTGCCAGCAGCTTCGCCGAGACTAACTATGGCTACACCTTC.

The CDR3 nucleotides read TGTGCCAGCAGTTATAGCTATAGCAATCAGCCCCAGCATTTT. Translation: CASSYSYSNQPQHF. The rearrangement joins TRBV27 to TRBJ1-5; D is undetermined. The CDR3 is made up of 14 amino acids. V gave up 4 bases and J gave up 0 bases, with 7 bases separating them. The germline V gene encodes CDR1 MNHEY and CDR2 SMNVEV (reference sequence).

The chain uses TRBV20-1 and TRBJ2-4, with D uncertain. The germline CDR1 and CDR2 sequences are DFQATT and SNEGSKA (reference sequence). The CDR3 extends over 12 amino acids. The V and J ends lost 3 bases and 9 bases respectively, with 12 bases between them. This CDR3 is CSASEADGIQYF. The CDR3 DNA reads as TGCAGTGCTAGTGAGGCGGATGGCATTCAGTACTTC.

At least ten counts were recorded for this clone. The chain joins TRBV19 to TRBJ1-2, with TRBD1 matching over 7 bases. This CDR3 has 13 residues. The junction had 5 bases not matched to a gene; V was cut back by 6 bases and J by 4 bases. CDR1 LNHDA and CDR2 SQIVND come from the germline V gene (reference sequence). This chain's CDR3 is CASSYRGVYGYTF. The CDR3 coding sequence is TGTGCCAGTAGCTACAGGGGCGTCTATGGCTACACCTTC.

The chain links TRBV29-1 to TRBJ1-1; 8 bases are a match to TRBD1. V shed 1 base, J shed 0 bases, and the junction held 10 bases outside the gene matches. The CDR3 has 17 residues. Germline V lookup: CDR1 SQVTM, CDR2 ANQGSEA. Here the CDR3 reads CSVEGLTGARMNTEAFF. The CDR3 DNA reads TGCAGCGTTGAAGGGTTGACAGGGGCGCGAATGAACACTGAAGCTTTCTTT.

The rearrangement joins TRBV29-1 to TRBJ2-7; TRBD1 aligns across 9 bases. V gave up 5 bases and J gave up 3 bases; unmatched junction bases: 2. There are 12 residues in the CDR3. Germline V CDR1 and CDR2: SQVTM, ANQGSEA. DNA for the CDR3: TGCAGCGTTTGGACAGGGGACTACGAGCAGTACTTC. It codes for CSVWTGDYEQYF.

V is TRBV7-8 and J is TRBJ2-1; possible D gene TRBD2, 6 bases. With 5 bases removed from V and 4 bases from J, the gap between germline ends came to 15 bases. From germline, CDR1 is SGHVS and CDR2 FQNEAQ. The CDR3 has 15 residues. The CDR3 region is CASSLEAGNYNEQFF. The CDR3 DNA sequence: TGTGCCAGCAGCCTTGAGGCGGGGAATTACAATGAGCAGTTCTTC.

The chain uses TRBV6-6 and TRBJ1-5, with D unresolved. V was cut by 2 bases and J by 6 bases, with 11 bases left in between. Germline CDR1 MNHNY, CDR2 SVGAGI (reference sequence). The CDR3 is 14 residues long. CDR3 nucleotides: TGTGCCAGCAGTTACCCGATAGGCGGTCAGCCCCAGCATTTT. Amino acids: CASSYPIGGQPQHF.

V and J are TRBV29-1 and TRBJ1-4; no definite D call. V was clipped by 7 bases and J by 0 bases, with 15 bases between them. The germline V gene encodes CDR1 SQVTM and CDR2 ANQGSEA. The CDR3 loop spans 15 amino acids. The CDR3 loop reads CSARTSSATNEKLFF. The DNA for the CDR3 is TGCAGCGCTCGAACCTCCAGTGCAACTAATGAAAAACTGTTTTTT.

This clone was picked up a small number of times. The chain employs TRBV19 and TRBJ1-4, with 10 bases that match TRBD1. The CDR3 loop spans 15 amino acids. The V segment lost 5 bases and the J segment 6 bases; nucleotides outside the gene matches: 6. CDR1 is LNHDA and CDR2 is SQIVND in the germline V gene (reference sequence). In DNA, the CDR3 is TGTGCCAGTAGTGGAACCGGGACAGGGGATGAAAAACTGTTTTTT. It yields the protein CASSGTGTGDEKLFF.

The chain links TRBV10-3 to TRBJ1-2; tentatively, D is TRBD1 (6 bases). V lost 7 bases and J 6 bases, leaving 15 bases between the germline ends. The germline CDR1 and CDR2 sequences are ENHRY and SYGVKD. The CDR3 is 13 residues long. CDR3 sequence reads: CAITRDTRNGYTF. CDR3 sequence (DNA): TGTGCCATCACTAGGGACACCAGGAATGGCTACACCTTC.

The gene calls are TRBV19 and TRBJ2-2; maybe TRBD2 (5 bases). The germline V gene encodes CDR1 LNHDA and CDR2 SQIVND (reference sequence). The CDR3 runs to 13 residues. Trimming took 5 bases from V and 4 from J, leaving 8 bases between them. The CDR3 nucleotides are TGTGCCAGTAGTCAAACTAGCACCGGGGAGCTGTTTTTT. Its protein product is CASSQTSTGELFF.

J is TRBJ1-1 and V is TRBV28, with D possibly TRBD1 on 6 matching bases. Germline CDR1 is MDHEN and CDR2 is SYDVKM. The CDR3 runs 13 residues. V was cut by 6 bases and J by 5 bases, with 13 bases left in between. The CDR3 reads CASSVQGVTEAFF. The CDR3 DNA follows: TGTGCCAGCAGCGTACAGGGCGTTACTGAAGCTTTCTTT.

This rearrangement joins TRBV19 to TRBJ1-1; 7 nucleotides line up with TRBD1. The CDR3 totals 14 residues. The germline V gene has CDR1 LNHDA and CDR2 SQIVND (reference sequence). Trimming took 7 bases from V and 13 from J; bases not matched to a gene: 18. The CDR3 loop is CASTSGTVGFWVFF. The CDR3, as DNA: TGTGCCAGTACCTCCGGGACAGTGGGGTTTTGGGTTTTCTTT. Supplemented by reference TRBV19 and TRBJ1-1, the full variable domain reads DGGITQSPKYLFRKEGQNVTLSCEQNLNHDAMYWYRQDPGQGLRLIYYSQIVNDFQKGDIAEGYSVSREKKESFPLTVTSAQKNPTAFYLCASTSGTVGFWVFFGQGTRLTVV.

Concerning this clone itself: One junction end disagrees with the germline gene, perhaps due to a read error. The chain links TRBV18 to TRBJ2-5; 9 positions agree with TRBD1. Germline CDR1 KGHSH, CDR2 LQKENI. The CDR3 totals 12 residues. Written as DNA, the CDR3 is TGTGCCAGCTCACCAAGGGACAGGGACAGGAACTTC. It codes for CASSPRDRDRNF.

The chain is built from TRBV5-1 and TRBJ2-5; maybe TRBD2 (6 bases). This CDR3 is built from 13 residues. In germline, CDR1 is SGHRS, CDR2 YFSETQ. V was cut by 5 bases and J by 7 bases, with 15 bases left in between. CDR3 sequence reads: CASRPGARGTQYF. The CDR3 DNA reads as TGCGCCAGCAGACCGGGAGCCCGAGGGACCCAGTACTTC.

The chain recombines TRBV7-9 with TRBJ1-5, with 10 bases fitting TRBD1. Germline CDR1 and CDR2: SEHNR and FQNEAQ (reference sequence). CDR3 length: 13 residues. Unmatched junction bases numbered 0, after V lost 5 bases and J lost 5 bases. The CDR3 nucleotides are TGTGCCAGCAGCGGGACAGGGGATCAGCCCCAGCATTTT. Protein: CASSGTGDQPQHF.

This chain links TRBV7-2 with TRBJ2-3, with 9 bases identical to TRBD2. The V and J ends lost 5 bases and 1 base, in that order; junction bases with no gene match: 7. The CDR3 has 16 residues. Per the germline V gene, CDR1 is SGHTA and CDR2 is FQGNSA. The CDR3 nucleotides read TGTGCCAGCAGCCGCGGCGGGGGGGCCGGCACAGATACGCAGTATTTT. This codes for CASSRGGGAGTDTQYF.

V gene TRBV2 combines with J gene TRBJ2-3; TRBD2 matches 8 bases. The trim removed 2 bases at V and 5 bases at J, leaving 9 bases unmatched. The V gene's germline CDR1 is SNHLY and CDR2 FYNNEI. The CDR3 loop spans 16 amino acids. The chain's CDR3 is CASSESAGGWGDTQYF. The DNA of the CDR3 is TGTGCCAGCAGTGAATCCGCGGGGGGATGGGGAGATACGCAGTATTTT. Using reference TRBV2 and TRBJ2-3 for the parts outside the CDR3, the full variable domain is EPEVTQTPSHQVTQMGQEVILRCVPISNHLYFYWYRQILGQKVEFLVSFYNNEISEKSEIFDDQFSVERPDGSNFTLKIRSTKLEDSAMYFCASSESAGGWGDTQYFGPGTRLTVL.

This clone was counted once. The chain recombines TRBV29-1 with TRBJ2-3; TRBD2 matches at 10 bases. V lost 4 bases, J lost 4 bases, and 5 bases stayed unmatched. Germline V CDR1 and CDR2: SQVTM, ANQGSEA. This CDR3 spans 14 amino acids. The DNA of the CDR3 is TGCAGCGTTGGTGTAGCGGGGGGTGCAGATACGCAGTATTTT. Translation gives CSVGVAGGADTQYF.

This chain connects TRBV11-2 to TRBJ2-6; 11 nucleotides line up with TRBD1. With 2 bases clipped from V and 0 bases from J, the junction kept 6 bases outside the gene matches. The CDR3 is made up of 19 amino acids. CDR1 SGHAT and CDR2 FQNNGV come from the germline V gene. In DNA, the CDR3 is TGTGCCAGCAGCTTACGGTCGGGACAGGGGGGCTCTGGGGCCAACGTCCTGACTTTC. Protein sequence: CASSLRSGQGGSGANVLTF.

This chain uses TRBV6-4 with TRBJ1-2; 10 bases align to TRBD1. Unmatched junction bases numbered 10, after V lost 2 bases and J lost 1 base. CDR1 MRHNA and CDR2 SNTAGT come from the germline V gene. The CDR3 runs to 18 residues. The CDR3 sequence: CASSDPRTGGKFNYGYTF. The CDR3 DNA reads TGTGCCAGCAGTGACCCACGGACAGGGGGTAAATTTAACTATGGCTACACCTTC.

This clone was picked up a small number of times. The chain carries TRBV6-5 and TRBJ1-1; 9 bases line up with TRBD1. The CDR3 totals 12 residues. Losses at the gene ends were 11 bases for V and 7 bases for J; bases not matched to a gene: 8. The germline V gene encodes CDR1 MNHEY and CDR2 SVGAGI. The CDR3 DNA is TGTGCCGGCGGACAGGGGAGATTTGAAGCTTTCTTT. This sequence encodes CAGGQGRFEAFF.

The chain uses TRBV5-1 and TRBJ2-7, with 7 bases that match TRBD2. Germline V gene data show CDR1 as SGHRS and CDR2 as YFSETQ. The trim removed 8 bases at V and 2 bases at J, leaving 13 bases unmatched. The CDR3 contains 15 residues. CDR3 coding DNA: TGCGCCAGTGGAGTAGGAGCGGGACTAACCTACGAGCAGTACTTC. Encoded protein: CASGVGAGLTYEQYF.

The chain couples TRBV19 to TRBJ2-1; 8 bases line up with TRBD1. Germline loops: CDR1 LNHDA, CDR2 SQIVND (reference sequence). This CDR3 comprises 15 residues. The J segment lost 5 bases and the V segment lost 7 bases, leaving 10 bases of the junction unmatched. The CDR3 protein is CASMGADRADNEQFF. The CDR3 region has the DNA TGTGCCAGTATGGGGGCGGACAGGGCCGACAATGAGCAGTTCTTC.

V and J are TRBV24-1 and TRBJ2-7; D remains ambiguous. The V and J ends lost 6 bases and 4 bases respectively, with 12 bases between them. The germline V gene has CDR1 KGHDR and CDR2 SFDVKD. The CDR3 runs 13 residues. The CDR3 DNA reads TGTGCCACCAGTTCATCAGGCATTTACGAGCAGTACTTC. Its translation: CATSSSGIYEQYF.